This T cell receptor beta chain was captured by sequencing in a study of human T cells and chemical hapten exposure. Study at large: During the roughly 24-week study period, patients had diphenylcyclopropenone applied to the scalp every week. Slight volume differences across pooled libraries mainly accounted for varying per-sample TCR yields. Study observations and caveats: DPC sensitization did not alter TCRs above 1 in 1000 frequency.

This clonotype was detected a few times. As yet, its antigen is unknown. The sample's time point: patch test 2, 6 weeks after DPC sensitization. Treatment here: therapeutic diphenylcyclopropenone sensitization with weekly scalp DPC. TCRdb re-derived calls from the RACE reads in MiXCR, one entry per CDR3 protein. The sample consists of about 140,000 distinct CDR3 sequences, 10% to 15% of them appearing once. The TCR sequence derives from a woman aged 50 to 60 with alopecia areata. Some clones in this sample may be carry-over from other donors' samples. Material: whole blood, obtained in connection with sensitization to the hapten diphenylcyclopropenone (DPC).

CDR3 sequence (DNA): TGTGCCAGCAGCCGCGCTGCCTATGGCTACACCTTC. Protein product: CASSRAAYGYTF. V usage is TRBV3-1 and J usage is TRBJ1-2, with no clear D. CDR1 and CDR2 from the germline V gene are LGHDT and YNNKEL (reference sequence). This CDR3 is 12 amino acids long. Trimming shortened V by 4 bases and J by 4 bases, and 7 bases separated the two germline ends.